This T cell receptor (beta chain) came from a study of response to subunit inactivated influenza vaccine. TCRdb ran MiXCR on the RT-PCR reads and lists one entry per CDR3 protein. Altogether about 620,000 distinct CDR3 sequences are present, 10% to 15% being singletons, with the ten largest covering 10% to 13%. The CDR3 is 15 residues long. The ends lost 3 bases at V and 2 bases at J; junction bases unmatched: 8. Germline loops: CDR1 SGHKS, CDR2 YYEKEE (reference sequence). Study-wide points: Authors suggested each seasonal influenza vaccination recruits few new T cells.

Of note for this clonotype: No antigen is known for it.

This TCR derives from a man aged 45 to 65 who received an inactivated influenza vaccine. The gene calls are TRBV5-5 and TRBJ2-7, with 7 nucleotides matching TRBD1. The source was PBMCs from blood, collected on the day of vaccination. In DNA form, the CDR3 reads TGTGCCAGCAGCTCGGAAGTAGGGGGCCCCTACGAGCAGTACTTC. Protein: CASSSEVGGPYEQYF. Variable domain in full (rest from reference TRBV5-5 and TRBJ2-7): DAGVTQSPTHLIKTRGQQVTLRCSPISGHKSVSWYQQVLGQGPQFIFQYYEKEERGRGNFPDRFSARQFPNYSSELNVNALLLGDSALYLCASSSEVGGPYEQYFGPGTRLTVT.